This T cell receptor (beta chain) comes out of a study of technical replicates of blood from a few donors. CDR1 is ENHRY, CDR2 SYGVKD, per germline. Trimming stripped 2 bases from V and 4 bases from J, with 15 bases between. The CDR3 runs to 16 residues. Method: immunoSEQ multiplex PCR; TCRdb's copy keeps in-frame clones and lacks some. This table holds about 80,000 clones, 95% to 98% found once. The sequence came from a human donor in good health. Sequences were obtained from T cells isolated from PBMCs. The chain employs TRBV10-3 and TRBJ1-5; D is ambiguous. The CDR3 loop reads CAISERFGGSNQPQHF. Written as DNA, the CDR3 is TGTGCCATCAGTGAGCGTTTCGGAGGATCGAATCAGCCCCAGCATTTT.